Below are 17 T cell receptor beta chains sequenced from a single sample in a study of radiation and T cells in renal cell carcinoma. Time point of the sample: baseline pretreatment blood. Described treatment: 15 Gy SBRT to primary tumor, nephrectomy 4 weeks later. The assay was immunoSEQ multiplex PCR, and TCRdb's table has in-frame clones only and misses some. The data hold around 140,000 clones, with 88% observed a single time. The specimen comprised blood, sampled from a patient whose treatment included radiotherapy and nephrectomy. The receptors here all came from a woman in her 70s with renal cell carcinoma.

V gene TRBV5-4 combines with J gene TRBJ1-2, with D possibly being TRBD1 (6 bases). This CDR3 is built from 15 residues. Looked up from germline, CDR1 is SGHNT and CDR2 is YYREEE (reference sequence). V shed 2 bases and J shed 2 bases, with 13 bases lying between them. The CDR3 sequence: CASSLQGGINYGYTF. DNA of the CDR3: TGTGCCAGCAGCTTACAGGGCGGAATAAACTATGGCTACACCTTC. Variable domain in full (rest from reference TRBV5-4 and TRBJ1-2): ETGVTQSPTHLIKTRGQQVTLRCSSQSGHNTVSWYQQALGQGPQFIFQYYREEENGRGNFPPRFSGLQFPNYSSELNVNALELDDSALYLCASSLQGGINYGYTFGSGTRLTVV.

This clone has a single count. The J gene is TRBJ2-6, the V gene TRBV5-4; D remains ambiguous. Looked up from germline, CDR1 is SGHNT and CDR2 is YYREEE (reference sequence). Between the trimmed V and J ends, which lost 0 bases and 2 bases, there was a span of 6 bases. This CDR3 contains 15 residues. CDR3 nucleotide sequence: TGTGCCAGCAGCTTGGTTCAGCCTGGGGCCAACGTCCTGACTTTC. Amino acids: CASSLVQPGANVLTF.

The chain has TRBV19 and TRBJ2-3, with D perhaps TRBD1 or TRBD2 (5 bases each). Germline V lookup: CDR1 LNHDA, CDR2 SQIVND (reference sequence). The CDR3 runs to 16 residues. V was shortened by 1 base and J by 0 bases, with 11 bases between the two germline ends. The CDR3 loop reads CASSIAGRRSTDTQYF. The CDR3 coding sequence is TGTGCCAGTAGTATAGCGGGACGGCGTAGCACAGATACGCAGTATTTT.

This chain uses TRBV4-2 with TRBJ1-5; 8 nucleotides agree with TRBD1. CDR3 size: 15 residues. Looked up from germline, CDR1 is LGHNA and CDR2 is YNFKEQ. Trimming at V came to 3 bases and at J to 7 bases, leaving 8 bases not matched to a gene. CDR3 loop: CASSQQGAGRQPQHF. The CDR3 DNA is TGTGCCAGCAGCCAGCAGGGGGCAGGTAGGCAGCCCCAGCATTTT.

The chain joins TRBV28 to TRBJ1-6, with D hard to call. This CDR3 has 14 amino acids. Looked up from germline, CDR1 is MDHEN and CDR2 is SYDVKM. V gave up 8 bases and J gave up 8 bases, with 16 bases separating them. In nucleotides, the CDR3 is TGTGCCAGCTGTACTTCGGGAGCGGATTCACCCCTCCACTTT. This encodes CASCTSGADSPLHF.

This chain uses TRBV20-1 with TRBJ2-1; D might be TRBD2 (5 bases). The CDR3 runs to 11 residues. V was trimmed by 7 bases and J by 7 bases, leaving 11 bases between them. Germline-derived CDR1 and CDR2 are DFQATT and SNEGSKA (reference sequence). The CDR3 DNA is TGCAGTGTTCCTGACTATAATGAGCAGTTCTTC. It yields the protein CSVPDYNEQFF.

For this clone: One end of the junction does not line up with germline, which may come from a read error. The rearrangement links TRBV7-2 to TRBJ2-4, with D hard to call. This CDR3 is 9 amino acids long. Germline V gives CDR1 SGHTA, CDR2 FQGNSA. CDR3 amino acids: CASLRSGDF. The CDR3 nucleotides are TGTGCCAGCCTTAGGTCTGGAGACTTC.

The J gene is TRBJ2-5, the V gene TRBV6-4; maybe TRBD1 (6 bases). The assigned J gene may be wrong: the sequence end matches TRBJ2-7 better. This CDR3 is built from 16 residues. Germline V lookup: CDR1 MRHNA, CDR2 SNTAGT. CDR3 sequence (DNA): TGTGCCAGCAGTGACCAGGCAGGGGTATACTCCTACGAGCAGTACTTC. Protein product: CASSDQAGVYSYEQYF.

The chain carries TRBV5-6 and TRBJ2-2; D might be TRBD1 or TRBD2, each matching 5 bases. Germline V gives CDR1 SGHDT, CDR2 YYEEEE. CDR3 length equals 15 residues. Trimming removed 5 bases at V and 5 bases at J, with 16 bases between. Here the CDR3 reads CASRIDRGRTGELFF. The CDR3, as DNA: TGTGCCAGCAGGATTGACAGAGGGCGTACCGGGGAGCTGTTTTTT. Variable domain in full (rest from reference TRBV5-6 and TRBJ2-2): DAGVTQSPTHLIKTRGQQVTLRCSPKSGHDTVSWYQQALGQGPQFIFQYYEEEERQRGNFPDRFSGHQFPNYSSELNVNALLLGDSALYLCASRIDRGRTGELFFGEGSRLTVL.

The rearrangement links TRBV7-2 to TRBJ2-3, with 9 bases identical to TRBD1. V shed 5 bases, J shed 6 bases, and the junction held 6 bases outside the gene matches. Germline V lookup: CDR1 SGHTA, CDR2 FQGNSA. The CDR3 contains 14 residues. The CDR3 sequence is CASSNTGGSDTQYF. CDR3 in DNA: TGTGCCAGCAGCAATACAGGGGGCAGTGATACGCAGTATTTT.

The CDR3 loop is CASSLSVAGGEQYF. The CDR3 coding sequence is TGTGCCAGCAGTTTATCCGTAGCGGGGGGCGAGCAGTACTTC. The rearrangement links TRBV27 to TRBJ2-7, with TRBD2 identical over 10 bases. Germline loops: CDR1 MNHEY, CDR2 SMNVEV (reference sequence). CDR3 length: 14 residues. The V and J ends lost 0 bases and 6 bases, in that order; junction bases with no gene match: 2.

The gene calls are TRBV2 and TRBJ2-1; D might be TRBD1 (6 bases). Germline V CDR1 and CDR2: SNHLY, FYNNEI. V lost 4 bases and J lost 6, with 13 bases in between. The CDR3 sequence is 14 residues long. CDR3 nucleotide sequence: TGTGCCAGCAGTGGACGTTTAGGGGGCAATGAGCAGTTCTTC. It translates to CASSGRLGGNEQFF.

The CDR3 DNA reads TGTGCCACCAGCAGATCACAGACGAACACTGAAGCTTTCTTT. This codes for CATSRSQTNTEAFF. The gene calls are TRBV15 and TRBJ1-1; D gene ambiguous. This CDR3 region has 14 residues. V was clipped by 2 bases and J by 1 base, with 8 bases between them. Germline V gene sequence: CDR1 LNHNV, CDR2 YYDKDF (reference sequence).

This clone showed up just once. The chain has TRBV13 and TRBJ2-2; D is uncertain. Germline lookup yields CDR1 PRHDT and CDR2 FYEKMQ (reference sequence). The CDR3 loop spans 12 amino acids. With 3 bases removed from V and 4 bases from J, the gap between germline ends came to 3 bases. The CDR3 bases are TGTGCCAGCAGCTTCGGCACCGGGGAGCTGTTTTTT. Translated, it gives CASSFGTGELFF.

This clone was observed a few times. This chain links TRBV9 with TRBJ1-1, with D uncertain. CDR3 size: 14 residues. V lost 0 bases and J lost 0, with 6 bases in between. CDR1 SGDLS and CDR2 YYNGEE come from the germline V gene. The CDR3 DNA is TGTGCCAGCAGCGTAGCTTATTTGAACACTGAAGCTTTCTTT. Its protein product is CASSVAYLNTEAFF.

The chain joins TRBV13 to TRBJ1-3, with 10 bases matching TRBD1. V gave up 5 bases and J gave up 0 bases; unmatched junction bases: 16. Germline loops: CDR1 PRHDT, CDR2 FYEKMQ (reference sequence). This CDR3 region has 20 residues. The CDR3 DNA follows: TGTGCCAGCAGCCCCCGCGCCGGGACAGGGGCCTTCCGCTCTGGAAACACCATATATTTT. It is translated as CASSPRAGTGAFRSGNTIYF.

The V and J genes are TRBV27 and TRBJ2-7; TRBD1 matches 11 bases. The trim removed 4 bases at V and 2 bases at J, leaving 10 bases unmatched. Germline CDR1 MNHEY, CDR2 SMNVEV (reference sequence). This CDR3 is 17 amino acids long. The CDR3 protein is CASSSGQGASGAYEQYF. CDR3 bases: TGTGCCAGCAGTTCCGGACAGGGGGCTAGCGGGGCCTACGAGCAGTACTTC.